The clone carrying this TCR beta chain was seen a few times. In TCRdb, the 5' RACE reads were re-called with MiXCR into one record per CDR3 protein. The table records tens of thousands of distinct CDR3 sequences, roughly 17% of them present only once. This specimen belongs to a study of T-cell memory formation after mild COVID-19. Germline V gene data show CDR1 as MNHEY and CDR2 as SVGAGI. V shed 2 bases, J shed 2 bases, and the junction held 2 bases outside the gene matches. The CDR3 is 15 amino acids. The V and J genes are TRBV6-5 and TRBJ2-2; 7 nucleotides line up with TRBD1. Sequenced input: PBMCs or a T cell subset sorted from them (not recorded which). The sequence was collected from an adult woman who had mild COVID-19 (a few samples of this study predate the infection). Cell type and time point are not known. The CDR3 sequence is CASSYGTANTGELFF. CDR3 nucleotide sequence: TGTGCCAGCAGTTACGGGACAGCTAACACCGGGGAGCTGTTTTTT.